This T cell receptor (beta chain) emerged from a study of control samples from healthy donors and cancer patients. The V gene lost 7 bases and the J gene lost 0 bases, with 9 bases spanning the gap. The CDR3 is 13 amino acids. Germline-derived CDR1 and CDR2 are LNHDA and SQIVND (reference sequence). Sequencing was performed with immunoSEQ multiplex PCR; in TCRdb, only in-frame clones are kept and a portion is missing. The sample shows roughly 55,000 clones, roughly 95% of them seen only once. The TCR sequence derives from a woman aged 18-29 years in good health. This chain uses TRBV19 with TRBJ1-1; unclear D gene. Sequencing input: blood. The CDR3 reads CASNNRVNTEAFF. The CDR3 region has the DNA TGTGCCAGTAACAACCGGGTGAACACTGAAGCTTTCTTT. Variable domain in full (rest from reference TRBV19 and TRBJ1-1): DGGITQSPKYLFRKEGQNVTLSCEQNLNHDAMYWYRQDPGQGLRLIYYSQIVNDFQKGDIAEGYSVSREKKESFPLTVTSAQKNPTAFYLCASNNRVNTEAFFGQGTRLTVV.